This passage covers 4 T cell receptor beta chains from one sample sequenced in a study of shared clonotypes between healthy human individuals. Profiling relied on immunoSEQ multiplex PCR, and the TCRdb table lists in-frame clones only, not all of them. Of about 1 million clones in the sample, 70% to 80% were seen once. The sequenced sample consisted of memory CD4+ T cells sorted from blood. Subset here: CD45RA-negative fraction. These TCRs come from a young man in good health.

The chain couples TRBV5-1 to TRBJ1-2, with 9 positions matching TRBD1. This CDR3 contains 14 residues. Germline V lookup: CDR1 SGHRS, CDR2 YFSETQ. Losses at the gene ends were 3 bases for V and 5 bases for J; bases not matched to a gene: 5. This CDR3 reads CASSSETGGYGYTF. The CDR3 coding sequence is TGCGCCAGCAGCTCAGAGACAGGGGGATATGGCTACACCTTC. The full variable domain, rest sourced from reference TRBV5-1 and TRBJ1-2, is KAGVTQTPRYLIKTRGQQVTLSCSPISGHRSVSWYQQTPGQGLQFLFEYFSETQRNKGNFPGRFSGRQFSNSRSEMNVSTLELGDSALYLCASSSETGGYGYTFGSGTRLTVV.

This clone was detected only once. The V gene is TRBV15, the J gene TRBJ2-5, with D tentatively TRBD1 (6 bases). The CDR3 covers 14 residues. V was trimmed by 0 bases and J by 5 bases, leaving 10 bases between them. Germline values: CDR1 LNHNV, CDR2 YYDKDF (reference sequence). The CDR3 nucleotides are TGTGCCACCAGCAGAGATCCAGGGGTGGAGACCCAGTACTTC. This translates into CATSRDPGVETQYF.

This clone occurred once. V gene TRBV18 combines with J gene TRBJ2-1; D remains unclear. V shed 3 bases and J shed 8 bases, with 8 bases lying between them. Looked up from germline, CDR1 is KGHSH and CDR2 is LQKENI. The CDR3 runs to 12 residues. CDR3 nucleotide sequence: TGTGCCAGCTCACCTAGACAAGATGAGCAGTTCTTC. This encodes CASSPRQDEQFF.

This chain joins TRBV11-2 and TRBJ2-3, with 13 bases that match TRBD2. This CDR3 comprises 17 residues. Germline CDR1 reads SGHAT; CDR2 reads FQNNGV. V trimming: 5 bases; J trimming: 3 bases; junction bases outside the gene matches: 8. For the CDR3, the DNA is TGTGCCAGCAGCGTACTGGGGACTAGCGGGATGACAGATACGCAGTATTTT. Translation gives CASSVLGTSGMTDTQYF.